The 11 T cell receptor beta chains in this list originate from one sample, sequenced in a study of immune evolution from preneoplasia to lung adenocarcinoma. This table comes from immunoSEQ multiplex PCR, and its TCRdb copy is limited to in-frame clones, with some not included. This sample has several thousand clones, with about 78% found just once. The sample was FFPE normal lung tissue adjacent to the tumor. The receptors derive from a person aged 45-69 years with lung adenocarcinoma.

This rearrangement joins TRBV10-3 to TRBJ2-7; TRBD1 matches at 9 bases. This CDR3 is built from 15 residues. V trimming: 4 bases; J trimming: 3 bases; junction bases outside the gene matches: 7. In germline, CDR1 is ENHRY, CDR2 SYGVKD. The CDR3 protein is CAISGFRTGVYEQYF. The CDR3 DNA reads as TGTGCCATCAGTGGGTTTAGGACAGGGGTCTACGAGCAGTACTTC.

The chain links TRBV7-3 to TRBJ2-3, with TRBD2 identical over 9 bases. This CDR3 is 14 amino acids long. V shed 5 bases and J 3 bases; nucleotides not matched to a gene: 3. Per germline, CDR1 SGHTA and CDR2 FQGTGA. The CDR3 sequence: CASSTTSGTDTQYF. The CDR3 region has the DNA TGTGCCAGCAGCACGACTAGCGGAACAGATACGCAGTATTTT.

The chain employs TRBV19 and TRBJ2-7; 11 bases are a match to TRBD2. The CDR3 sequence is 16 residues long. V trimming: 0 bases; J trimming: 3 bases; junction bases outside the gene matches: 4. Germline loops: CDR1 LNHDA, CDR2 SQIVND (reference sequence). The CDR3 sequence: CASSIDYGTSGYEQYF. The DNA for the CDR3 is TGTGCCAGTAGTATAGATTATGGGACTAGCGGCTACGAGCAGTACTTC.

The rearrangement uses TRBV9 and TRBJ1-3; D ambiguous. The CDR3 extends over 15 amino acids. The V end lost 0 bases, the J end lost 1 base, and 8 bases lay between the germline ends. Germline V gene lookup returns CDR1 SGDLS and CDR2 YYNGEE. CDR3 protein: CASSVDPGSGNTIYF. The CDR3 bases are TGTGCCAGCAGCGTAGATCCGGGATCTGGAAACACCATATATTTT.

This chain links TRBV6-1 with TRBJ2-7, with D perhaps assigned TRBD1 or TRBD2 (5 bases each). Germline V gene data show CDR1 as MNHNS and CDR2 as SASEGT. V was clipped by 7 bases and J by 6 bases, with 13 bases between them. The CDR3 consists of 12 residues. This CDR3 reads CASNRGRSEQYF. CDR3 coding DNA: TGTGCCAGCAACCGGGGCAGAAGCGAGCAGTACTTC.

The chain employs TRBV5-1 and TRBJ2-7; D gene uncertain. CDR3 length equals 13 residues. The V end lost 0 bases, the J end lost 7 bases, and 11 bases lay between the germline ends. Germline V gives CDR1 SGHRS, CDR2 YFSETQ. CDR3 nucleotide sequence: TGCGCCAGCAGCTTGGACGCCAGTCTTGAGCAGTACTTC. It yields the protein CASSLDASLEQYF.

The sample holds one count of this clone. The rearrangement uses TRBV4-1 and TRBJ1-2; D is undetermined. The CDR3 is 16 residues long. V dropped 0 bases and J dropped 0 bases, with 11 bases sitting between them. CDR1 MGHRA and CDR2 YSYEKL come from the germline V gene. CDR3 sequence: CASSQDPDAANYGYTF. The CDR3 DNA reads as TGCGCCAGCAGCCAAGACCCGGACGCAGCTAACTATGGCTACACCTTC.

CDR3 coding DNA: TGCGCCAGCAGCTCCGTCGGGACTAGCGGCGTAAGCTCCTACAATGAGCAGTTCTTC. The encoded protein is CASSSVGTSGVSSYNEQFF. This chain links TRBV5-1 with TRBJ2-1, with 11 bases identical to TRBD2. This CDR3 comprises 19 residues. CDR1 SGHRS and CDR2 YFSETQ come from the germline V gene. V gave up 3 bases and J gave up 0 bases; unmatched junction bases: 11.

The chain joins TRBV30 to TRBJ1-5; tentatively, D is TRBD1 (5 bases). V was trimmed by 7 bases and J by 5 bases, leaving 12 bases between them. Germline V lookup: CDR1 GTSNPN, CDR2 SVGIG (reference sequence). The CDR3 has 12 residues. The CDR3 DNA is TGTGCCTCCTCATCAGGGTATCAGCCCCAGCATTTT. Translation: CASSSGYQPQHF.

This clone has just a few counts. This chain connects TRBV18 to TRBJ2-7; 7 nucleotides align to TRBD1. Germline CDR1 KGHSH, CDR2 LQKENI. Trimming took 4 bases from V and 6 from J; bases not matched to a gene: 15. The CDR3 covers 16 residues. DNA for the CDR3: TGTGCCAGCTCACTACAACCCCCGCGACAGGGCCCCGAGCAGTACTTC. Protein: CASSLQPPRQGPEQYF.

This clone was recorded a few times. The rearrangement joins TRBV20-1 to TRBJ1-2; D is ambiguous. CDR1 and CDR2 (germline): DFQATT, SNEGSKA (reference sequence). Trimming took off 0 bases at V and 7 bases at J, with 6 bases between the two ends. The CDR3 runs 11 residues. In DNA form, the CDR3 reads TGCAGTGCTAGAGACTTAAGTGGCTACACCTTC. This codes for CSARDLSGYTF.